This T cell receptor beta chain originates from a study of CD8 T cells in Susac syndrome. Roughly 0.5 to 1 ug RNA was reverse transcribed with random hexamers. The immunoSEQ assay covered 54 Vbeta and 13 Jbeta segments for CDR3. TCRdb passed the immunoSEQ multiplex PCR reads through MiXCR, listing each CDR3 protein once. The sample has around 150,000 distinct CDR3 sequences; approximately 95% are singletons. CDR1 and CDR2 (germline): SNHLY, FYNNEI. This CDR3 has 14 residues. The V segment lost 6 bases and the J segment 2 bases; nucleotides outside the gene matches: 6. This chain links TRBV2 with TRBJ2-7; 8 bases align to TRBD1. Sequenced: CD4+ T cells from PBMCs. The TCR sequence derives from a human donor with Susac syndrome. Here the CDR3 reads CASSDRGLTYEQYF. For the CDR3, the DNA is TGTGCCAGCAGCGACAGGGGCCTTACCTACGAGCAGTACTTC.